This TCR beta chain is from a study of blood T cell repertoires in COVID-19. Turning to the study itself: Samples representing acute and convalescent COVID-19 were sourced from the United States, Italy and Spain. T cells, B-cell-depleted T cells, or PBMCs supplied cDNA or gDNA.

Unmatched junction bases numbered 7, after V lost 4 bases and J lost 1 base. Germline values: CDR1 KGHSH, CDR2 LQKENI. CDR3 length: 16 amino acids. How the authors handled the data: Researchers report that nucleated cell counts were estimated from reference gene primer amplification. Libraries were prepared by immunoSEQ multiplex PCR; TCRdb keeps only in-frame clonotypes and omits some of them. V and J calls and clone size are those listed in that table; D and trimming were worked out from the DNA. The data contain 200,000 to 300,000 clones, 88% of them singletons. The sequencing input was peripheral blood. This receptor was obtained from a human donor in a cohort sampled during active COVID-19. V gene TRBV18 combines with J gene TRBJ1-3, with 7 positions matching TRBD1. CDR3 region: CASSRDSTTSGNTIYF. CDR3 nucleotide sequence: TGTGCCAGCTCACGGGACAGCACTACATCTGGAAACACCATATATTTT.